This is a list of T cell receptor beta chains from one sample in a study of blood T cell repertoires in COVID-19. The data were produced by immunoSEQ multiplex PCR, yet TCRdb's version contains in-frame clones alone and is incomplete. The repertoire includes about 23,000 clones, approximately 92% of them detected once, and over 15% sits in the top ten. The sample was peripheral blood. These receptor sequences come from a human donor in a cohort sampled during active COVID-19. Both conserved end residues are part of each CDR3. D genes are given only for firm matches. Clone size is shown for a subset of rows, as once, few, many or a class of expanded clone.

J gene	D gene	V gene	clone size	CDR3 DNA	CDR3 protein
TRBJ1-2	TRBD1	TRBV5-1	NA	TGCGCCAGCAGAGAGGACAGGGGGGAGGCTAACTATGGCTACACCTTC	CASREDRGEANYGYTF
TRBJ2-5	TRBD2	TRBV18	once	TGTGCCAGCTCACCCGACCTTCGGGGGGGGCAAGAGACCCAGTACTTC	CASSPDLRGGQETQYF
TRBJ1-2	TRBD1	TRBV4-1	NA	TGCGCCAGCAGCCAACAGCGACAGGGAAACTATGGCTACACCTTC	CASSQQRQGNYGYTF
TRBJ1-1	TRBD1	TRBV9	NA	TGTGCCAGCAGCGGAGTAGGGGGACAGGGGAGGAGAACTGAAGCTTTCTTT	CASSGVGGQGRRTEAFF
TRBJ1-2	NA	TRBV28	NA	TGTGCCAGCAGACGACCCAGCGAGGGTGGCTACACCTTC	CASRRPSEGGYTF
TRBJ2-3	TRBD2	TRBV19	NA	TGTGCCTCCTTCGGGGCTAGCGGAATAGCAGATACGCAGTATTTT	CASFGASGIADTQYF
TRBJ2-5	NA	TRBV5-1	NA	TGCGCCAGCAGCTTGGCCTTGCGGGGCCAAGAGACCCAGTACTTC	CASSLALRGQETQYF
TRBJ2-5	TRBD1	TRBV4-2	NA	TGTGCCAGCAGCCCAGGGGGCCAAGAGACCCAGTACTTC	CASSPGGQETQYF
TRBJ2-7	NA	TRBV18	NA	TGTGCCAGCTCACCAGTTGGGGCGGACTCCTACGAGCAGTACTTC	CASSPVGADSYEQYF
TRBJ2-1	NA	TRBV4-2	NA	TGTGCCAGCAGCCCGAACTTTGGAGTATACAATGAGCAGTTCTTC	CASSPNFGVYNEQFF
TRBJ1-2	NA	TRBV5-4	NA	TGTGCCAGCAGCTTGGCAGGGTCCTATGGCTACACCTTC	CASSLAGSYGYTF
TRBJ1-4	NA	TRBV13	NA	TGTGCCAGCTCCGACCGGGACTTAGTAAATGAAAAACTGTTTTTT	CASSDRDLVNEKLFF
TRBJ1-2	NA	TRBV12-3/TRBV12-4	once	TGTGCCAGCAGTTTTTATATTAACTATGGCTACACCTTC	CASSFYINYGYTF
TRBJ1-5	TRBD1	TRBV5-6	NA	TGTGCCAGCAGCTTGGGACAGGGGGCCCATCAGCCCCAGCATTTT	CASSLGQGAHQPQHF
TRBJ1-2	TRBD1	TRBV28	NA	TGTGCCAGCAGTTACGCCGGGACAGGTACCCCTAAGGGGTATGGCTACACCTTC	CASSYAGTGTPKGYGYTF
TRBJ2-6	TRBD1	TRBV15	NA	TGTGCCACCAGCAGGACAGGGGGCTCTGGGGCCAACGTTCTGACTTTC	CATSRTGGSGANVLTF
TRBJ2-1	NA	TRBV18	NA	TGTGCCAGCTCCACGTCAAGGACTCCGCCCGACAATGAGCAGTTCTTC	CASSTSRTPPDNEQFF
TRBJ1-1	NA	TRBV5-1	NA	TGCGCCAGCGGGTGGTTCCCCGGTCGGAGGGGCACTGAAGCTTTCTTT	CASGWFPGRRGTEAFF
TRBJ1-4	TRBD1	TRBV5-1	NA	TGCGCCAGCAGCGGCCGGGACAGCCTTAATGAAAAACTGTTTTTT	CASSGRDSLNEKLFF
TRBJ2-3	TRBD2	TRBV2	NA	TGTGCCAGCAAAGAGCGGGGGGGCCGCGGCACAGATACGCAGTATTTT	CASKERGGRGTDTQYF
TRBJ2-7	NA	TRBV4-3	NA	TGCGCCAGCAGCCAAGATCGAGGGTTCTACGAGCAGTACTTC	CASSQDRGFYEQYF
TRBJ2-2	TRBD1	TRBV2	once	TGTGCCAGCAGTGTTAACAGGGGGCAAGGCGGGGAGCTGTTTTTT	CASSVNRGQGGELFF
TRBJ1-5	NA	TRBV6-4	once	TGTGCCAGCAACAACTCGCAAAAACCAGGAGGGAATAATAGCAATCAGCCCCAGCATTTT	CASNNSQKPGGNNSNQPQHF
TRBJ2-3	NA	TRBV18	NA	TGTGCCAGCTCACCTCCTGCAGGGGCAGATACGCAGTATTTT	CASSPPAGADTQYF
TRBJ1-5	NA	TRBV6-6	NA	TGTGCCAGCAGTTACCCCGAGGACAATCAGCCCCAGCATTTT	CASSYPEDNQPQHF
TRBJ2-2	NA	TRBV6-5	NA	TGTGCCAGCCAGAACACCGGGGAGCTGTTTTTT	CASQNTGELFF
TRBJ2-7	NA	TRBV15	NA	TGTGCCACCAGCAGTAGGGGCGACGAGCAGTACTTC	CATSSRGDEQYF
TRBJ2-2	TRBD2	TRBV11-2	NA	TGTGCCAGCACATCCCGACTAGCGGGGTTAGGGGAGCTGTTTTTT	CASTSRLAGLGELFF
TRBJ2-1	TRBD2	TRBV3-1/TRBV3-2	NA	TGTGCCAGCACCCCTAGCGGGGGGGCCGGGGACAATGAGCAGTTCTTC	CASTPSGGAGDNEQFF
TRBJ1-5	NA	TRBV11-2	NA	TGTGCCAGCAGCTTAGGTCGAGGTTCTCAGCCCCAGCATTTT	CASSLGRGSQPQHF
TRBJ2-5	NA	TRBV20-1	NA	TGCAGTGCTAGAACTCGAGAGACCCAGTACTTC	CSARTRETQYF
TRBJ2-6	NA	TRBV7-6	NA	TGTGCCAGCAGCAGGGGAAAATCTGGGGCCAACGTCCTGACTTTC	CASSRGKSGANVLTF
TRBJ2-7	TRBD2	TRBV15	NA	TGTGCCACCAGCGGCCCCGGGACTAGCGGGGCCTACGAGCAGTACTTC	CATSGPGTSGAYEQYF
TRBJ1-2	NA	TRBV12-3/TRBV12-4	NA	TGTGCCAGCAGCCTACAGCTTCTGGTGGGCTACACCTTC	CASSLQLLVGYTF
TRBJ2-4	NA	TRBV19	NA	TGTGCCAGTAGTATAGCGGGGTTAGCCAAAAACATTCAGTACTTC	CASSIAGLAKNIQYF
TRBJ1-1	NA	TRBV18	NA	TGTGCCAGCTCACCCGCACAGGGAATGGAAGCTTTCTTT	CASSPAQGMEAFF
TRBJ2-3	NA	TRBV19	NA	TGTGCCAGTAGTATAGGACAGCTCACAGATACGCAGTATTTT	CASSIGQLTDTQYF
TRBJ2-1	TRBD1	TRBV15	NA	TGTGCCACCAGCAGAGGAACAGGGGTGAGGTCCTACAATGAGCAGTTCTTC	CATSRGTGVRSYNEQFF
TRBJ2-6	NA	TRBV4-2	NA	TGTGCCAGCAGCTATCGACAGGTCCCCTCTGGGGCCAACGTCCTGACTTTC	CASSYRQVPSGANVLTF
TRBJ1-2	TRBD1	TRBV5-5	NA	TGTGCCAGCAGCTTGGGACAGGGCACCTTGATAATTGGCTACACCTTC	CASSLGQGTLIIGYTF
TRBJ2-7	NA	TRBV2	NA	TGTGCCAGCACTTCCTCCTACGAGCAGTACTTC	CASTSSYEQYF
TRBJ2-7	TRBD1	TRBV4-1	NA	TGCGCCAGCAGCCATTCCACAGGGGTCCACGAGCAGTACTTC	CASSHSTGVHEQYF
TRBJ1-2	TRBD1	TRBV2	NA	TGTGCCAGCAGGGACAGGATGGGCTACACCTTC	CASRDRMGYTF
TRBJ1-2	NA	TRBV6-5	NA	TGTGCCAGCAGCTATGAGCAAGGACACGTCGGCTACACCTTC	CASSYEQGHVGYTF
TRBJ1-5	TRBD1	TRBV5-5	NA	TGTGCCAGCAGCCGGGCCCCGGGACAGGGGGTCCCTGCTCCTTCGGCCCAGCATTTT	CASSRAPGQGVPAPSAQHF
TRBJ1-2	NA	TRBV5-4	NA	TGTGCCAGCAGCCTCGGCGGAGAGCGGAGCTACACCTTC	CASSLGGERSYTF
TRBJ1-2	NA	TRBV4-2	NA	TGTGCCAGCAGCCCCCGGAAGGGAGGGAGTCGTGGCTACACCTTC	CASSPRKGGSRGYTF
TRBJ2-5	NA	TRBV6-6	NA	TGTGCCAGCAGTAGCGCCGGGTTTCGCCAAGAGACCCAGTACTTC	CASSSAGFRQETQYF
TRBJ1-4	NA	TRBV6-5	NA	TGTGCCAGCAGTCAGACAGCGTCGAGCGAAAAACTGTTTTTT	CASSQTASSEKLFF
TRBJ2-5	TRBD2	TRBV7-9	NA	TGTGCCAGCAGCCTAACTAGCGGGGGGGCCTTGGAGACCCAGTACTTC	CASSLTSGGALETQYF
TRBJ1-4	NA	TRBV6-6	NA	TGTGCCAGCAGTTACGGGCAGTATAATGAAAAACTGTTTTTT	CASSYGQYNEKLFF
TRBJ2-1	NA	TRBV25-1	NA	TGTGCCAGCAGTGCGAGGGACATTTTTGACAATGAGCAGTTCTTC	CASSARDIFDNEQFF